The clone carrying this TCR beta chain was seen once. Its antigen is undetermined. The sample belongs to a study of cytomegalovirus exposure and HLA in healthy donors. Study results and limitations: In a later analysis, specific HLA alleles were associated with 15,000 to 20,000 TCR beta sequences at a 0.05 false discovery rate. Most TCRs appeared rarely, but some public TCRs recurred in many donors.

V shed 5 bases and J 12 bases; nucleotides not matched to a gene: 14. This CDR3 has 15 residues. Germline V gene data show CDR1 as LGHNT and CDR2 as FRNRAP. The PCR ran on 60 Vbeta and 13 Jbeta primers. The table came from immunoSEQ multiplex PCR; TCRdb's copy has only in-frame clones and leaves some out. The data contain more than 85,000 clones, approximately 79% of them singletons. This TCR was sampled from a man aged 25-40 years in good health and CMV-seropositive. V usage is TRBV12-5 and J usage is TRBJ2-1; 9 nucleotides align to TRBD2. The sequenced sample consisted of PBMCs. CDR3 bases: TGTGCTAGTGGTGTCCTTGCGGGGGGGCAAGCTTGGCAGTTCTTC. The encoded protein is CASGVLAGGQAWQFF.